Listed below are T cell receptor beta chains from one sample, sequenced in a study of early T cells in non-severe SARS-CoV-2 infection. MiXCR, run by TCRdb on the 5' RACE reads, gives a single entry per CDR3 protein. The profile shows 95,000 to 150,000 distinct CDR3 sequences, just under 15% of them singletons. Sequenced sample: whole blood. The receptors shown here come from an adult who was a healthcare worker with PCR-confirmed SARS-CoV-2 infection or an uninfected control (not recorded which). Both conserved end residues are part of each CDR3. A D gene is named only where the DNA matches it firmly. Some rows have no size entry. The others give once, few or many, or a class for an expanded clone.

clone_size d_call j_call v_call cdr3_aa cdr3_nt
many NA TRBJ1-6 TRBV7-3 CASSLRGRNSPLHF TGTGCCAGCAGCTTAAGGGGGCGTAATTCACCCCTCCACTTT
few TRBD2 TRBJ2-1 TRBV20-1 CSAINPGGIDEQFF TGCAGTGCTATTAATCCGGGGGGGATTGATGAGCAGTTCTTC
NA NA TRBJ2-1 TRBV20-1 CSAIGQGKPNEQFF TGCAGTGCTATCGGGCAGGGAAAGCCAAATGAGCAGTTCTTC
NA TRBD1 TRBJ2-1 TRBV29-1 CSAAPGTGGEYEQFF TGCAGCGCCGCTCCCGGGACAGGGGGCGAGTATGAGCAGTTCTTC
few NA TRBJ1-5 TRBV29-1 CSAAGAGGSNQPQHF TGCAGCGCCGCAGGGGCGGGGGGAAGCAATCAGCCCCAGCATTTT
NA NA TRBJ2-3 TRBV7-2 CASSLIGDGTDTQYF TGTGCCAGCAGCTTAATCGGGGATGGCACAGATACGCAGTATTTT
many NA TRBJ1-1 TRBV29-1 CSVSDLAEAFF TGCAGCGTTTCTGACTTGGCTGAAGCTTTCTTT
NA NA TRBJ2-7 TRBV27 CASSLSRGHSYEQYF TGTGCCAGCAGTTTATCCCGGGGACACTCCTACGAGCAGTACTTC
NA NA TRBJ1-5 TRBV6-2/TRBV6-3 CASSPPGPDQPQHF TGTGCCAGCAGTCCTCCGGGTCCCGATCAGCCCCAGCATTTT
few NA TRBJ1-4 TRBV29-1 CSVEQGGKLFF TGCAGCGTTGAGCAGGGAGGAAAACTGTTTTTT
NA TRBD1 TRBJ2-5 TRBV9 CASSEQQGGSQYF TGTGCCAGCAGCGAGCAACAGGGGGGATCCCAGTACTTC
few NA TRBJ2-7 TRBV29-1 CSVQGISYEQYF TGCAGCGTCCAGGGGATCTCCTACGAGCAGTACTTC
few TRBD2 TRBJ2-5 TRBV5-1 CASSETSSGGAQTQYF TGCGCCAGCAGTGAAACTAGTAGCGGGGGGGCGCAGACCCAGTACTTC
NA TRBD1 TRBJ2-3 TRBV29-1 CSVEPGQTDTQYF TGCAGCGTTGAACCGGGACAGACAGATACGCAGTATTTT
many NA TRBJ2-1 TRBV20-1 CSARPWRAYNEQFF TGCAGTGCTAGACCCTGGAGGGCCTACAATGAGCAGTTCTTC
many NA TRBJ2-5 TRBV12-3/TRBV12-4 CASSYSGGETQYF TGTGCCAGCAGTTACTCCGGAGGGGAGACCCAGTACTTC
few NA TRBJ2-5 TRBV7-9 CASSSWDWHEETQYF TGTGCCAGCAGCTCATGGGACTGGCATGAAGAGACCCAGTACTTC
many NA TRBJ2-7 TRBV12-3/TRBV12-4 CASSFGQSYEQYF TGTGCCAGCAGCTTCGGCCAGTCCTACGAGCAGTACTTC
NA NA TRBJ1-3 TRBV4-1 CASSQEGTSGNTIYF TGCGCCAGCAGCCAAGAGGGGACATCTGGAAACACCATATATTTT
NA NA TRBJ2-3 TRBV9 CASSTRQASTDTQYF TGTGCCAGCAGCACACGACAGGCCAGCACAGATACGCAGTATTTT
NA NA TRBJ1-2 TRBV20-1 CSARGSSYGYTF TGCAGTGCTAGAGGCAGCTCCTATGGCTACACCTTC
NA TRBD2 TRBJ2-2 TRBV7-9 CASSRGLANTGELFF TGTGCCAGCAGTAGGGGACTAGCTAACACCGGGGAGCTGTTTTTT
NA TRBD1 TRBJ1-5 TRBV7-2 CASSGTGGEWPQHF TGTGCCAGCAGCGGGACAGGGGGCGAGTGGCCCCAGCATTTT
NA NA TRBJ2-5 TRBV5-6 CASSPGQLGETQYF TGTGCCAGCAGCCCCGGACAGCTCGGAGAGACCCAGTACTTC
NA TRBD2 TRBJ2-5 TRBV13 CASSPGTSVGTQYF TGTGCCAGCAGCCCTGGGACTAGCGTTGGGACCCAGTACTTC
many TRBD1 TRBJ2-1 TRBV7-2 CASSLGLGQGSYNEQFF TGTGCCAGCAGCTTAGGTCTGGGACAGGGCTCCTACAATGAGCAGTTCTTC
NA TRBD2 TRBJ2-5 TRBV5-1 CASSSGLYQETQYF TGCGCCAGCAGCTCGGGACTATACCAAGAGACCCAGTACTTC
many NA TRBJ1-2 TRBV4-1 CASSPERGGSFYGYTF TGCGCCAGCAGCCCCGAAAGGGGGGGGAGCTTTTATGGCTACACCTTC
NA NA TRBJ2-3 TRBV3-1 CASSQDGGNTQYF TGTGCCAGCAGCCAAGATGGTGGGAATACGCAGTATTTT
NA NA TRBJ1-1 TRBV7-9 CASSSRTDGVTEAFF TGTGCCAGCAGCTCCCGGACGGATGGGGTCACTGAAGCTTTCTTT
NA NA TRBJ2-2 TRBV5-1 CASSLVNTGELFF TGCGCCAGCAGCTTGGTGAACACCGGGGAGCTGTTTTTT
NA TRBD1 TRBJ2-3 TRBV5-4 CASSYRDRATDTQYF TGTGCCAGCAGCTACCGGGACAGGGCCACAGATACGCAGTATTTT
NA TRBD2 TRBJ2-1 TRBV4-1 CASSQVASGAYNEQFF TGCGCCAGCAGCCAAGTTGCTAGCGGGGCATACAATGAGCAGTTCTTC
NA TRBD1 TRBJ1-2 TRBV20-1 CSAGGQSYGYTF TGCAGTGCGGGGGGACAGAGCTATGGCTACACCTTC
many TRBD2 TRBJ2-1 TRBV18 CASTSPRQAGALQDEQFF TGTGCCAGCACCAGCCCAAGGCAAGCGGGGGCCCTACAGGATGAGCAGTTCTTC
NA TRBD2 TRBJ2-1 TRBV12-3/TRBV12-4 CASRSRRGVRNEQFF TGTGCCAGCCGTTCTAGGCGGGGGGTCCGCAATGAGCAGTTCTTC
NA NA TRBJ2-1 TRBV30 CAWSSIYNEQFF TGTGCCTGGAGTAGCATCTACAATGAGCAGTTCTTC
NA TRBD2 TRBJ2-3 TRBV11-2 CASSPLAATTDTQYF TGTGCCAGCAGCCCACTAGCGGCCACCACAGATACGCAGTATTTT
many TRBD1 TRBJ2-4 TRBV11-2 CASSSLSGTGDIQYF TGTGCCAGCAGCTCCCTATCCGGGACAGGGGACATTCAGTACTTC
NA NA TRBJ1-5 TRBV12-3/TRBV12-4 CASSLEAGISNQPQHF TGTGCCAGCAGTTTAGAGGCAGGGATAAGCAATCAGCCCCAGCATTTT
few TRBD2 TRBJ2-5 TRBV12-3/TRBV12-4 CASSLQFGTSGQTQYF TGTGCCAGCAGTTTACAGTTTGGGACTAGTGGGCAGACCCAGTACTTC
few NA TRBJ2-1 TRBV7-2 CASSFIPANNEQFF TGTGCCAGCAGCTTTATCCCCGCCAACAATGAGCAGTTCTTC
NA TRBD2 TRBJ2-1 TRBV24-1 CATSDSTTSGGGEQFF TGTGCCACCAGTGATTCTACGACTAGCGGGGGGGGTGAGCAGTTCTTC
few NA TRBJ2-5 TRBV3-1 CASSQDPGVYQETQYF TGTGCCAGCAGCCAAGATCCCGGGGTGTACCAAGAGACCCAGTACTTC
few TRBD2 TRBJ2-5 TRBV12-3/TRBV12-4 CASRGLVETQYF TGTGCCAGCAGGGGACTAGTTGAGACCCAGTACTTC
NA NA TRBJ1-2 TRBV4-1 CASSQGTAGIFGYTF TGCGCCAGCAGCCAAGGGACCGCAGGAATCTTTGGCTACACCTTC